Reported below is one T cell receptor (beta chain). Its antigen is still unknown. All donors participated as healthy donors of bone marrow. Vbeta (60) and Jbeta (13) primers were used in the PCR. Clones were read by immunoSEQ multiplex PCR, and TCRdb kept only the in-frame ones, dropping some. Among roughly 100,000 clones listed, under 80% were seen once. CDR3 length: 14 residues. The V gene's germline CDR1 is MNHEY and CDR2 SMNVEV (reference sequence). V was clipped by 5 bases and J by 7 bases; unmatched bases: 7. This entry is derived from a study of cytomegalovirus exposure and HLA in healthy donors. Whole-study context: Within an early data release were about 80 million unique TCRs drawn from HLA-typed donors.

The study's findings and limits: For TCR beta chains, V- and J-gene trimming was later linked to a missense DCLRE1C variant. Sequencing probably produced one cluster of sequence variants that were highly shared.

The TCR originated in a man between 40 and 49 years old in good health and CMV-seropositive. The sequencing sample was made of PBMCs. This chain joins TRBV27 and TRBJ1-1; 10 nucleotides line up with TRBD1. CDR3 loop: CASSLLTGGVEAFF. For the CDR3, the DNA is TGTGCCAGCAGTCTCTTGACAGGGGGCGTTGAAGCTTTCTTT.